The 26 T cell receptor beta chains in this list originate from one sample, sequenced in a study of naive and memory T cell subsets. Ligated cDNA underwent four rounds of PCR with nested alpha and beta constant region primers and SP2. TCRdb processed the 5' RACE reads anew with MiXCR; each CDR3 protein has one entry. The data hold more than 45,000 distinct CDR3 sequences, with about 4.5% observed a single time. The library had UMIs added by 3' ligation of an oligonucleotide to TCR cDNA. The receptors come from a female donor in good health.

This clonotype has at least ten counts. The genes are TRBV29-1 and TRBJ2-3, with D possibly TRBD2 on 6 matching bases. Germline V gene data show CDR1 as SQVTM and CDR2 as ANQGSEA. Trimming shortened V by 7 bases and J by 0 bases, and 8 bases separated the two germline ends. The CDR3 loop spans 12 amino acids. The CDR3 spells CSASGSTDTQYF. CDR3 sequence (DNA): TGCAGCGCCAGCGGGAGCACAGATACGCAGTATTTT.

This clonotype was observed at least ten times. This chain links TRBV7-2 with TRBJ1-5; D is possibly TRBD1 (5 bases). The CDR3 extends over 13 amino acids. The V end lost 5 bases, the J end lost 5 bases, and 10 bases lay between the germline ends. Germline CDR1 SGHTA, CDR2 FQGNSA. The CDR3 loop is CASSHGGDQPQHF. CDR3 bases: TGTGCCAGCAGCCATGGGGGGGATCAGCCCCAGCATTTT.

This clonotype was recorded at least ten times. The rearrangement links TRBV28 to TRBJ2-1; either TRBD1 or TRBD2 may fit D (5 bases each). Germline CDR1 MDHEN, CDR2 SYDVKM. The CDR3 loop spans 14 amino acids. V shed 1 base and J shed 7 bases, with 11 bases lying between them. The CDR3 region has the DNA TGTGCCAGCAGTTTATCGGGGCGGAGGAATGAGCAGTTCTTC. Protein: CASSLSGRRNEQFF. Drawing the rest from reference TRBV28 and TRBJ2-1, the complete variable domain is DVKVTQSSRYLVKRTGEKVFLECVQDMDHENMFWYRQDPGLGLRLIYFSYDVKMKEKGDIPEGYSVSREKKERFSLILESASTNQTSMYLCASSLSGRRNEQFFGPGTRLTVL.

This clonotype came up many times. The gene calls are TRBV4-2 and TRBJ2-1; 8 bases match TRBD2. Germline CDR1 reads LGHNA; CDR2 reads YNFKEQ. The CDR3 extends over 17 amino acids. Trimming at V came to 0 bases and at J to 9 bases, leaving 13 bases not matched to a gene. The CDR3 DNA is TGTGCCAGCAGCCAAGAACCATCTGGGGGCGGGAGGAGTGAGCAGTTCTTC. As protein: CASSQEPSGGGRSEQFF.

This clonotype appeared many times. The CDR3 region has the DNA TGTGCCAGCAGTTATAAGCGGGAGGCCCACCATACGCAGTATTTT. Translation: CASSYKREAHHTQYF. The rearrangement uses TRBV12-3 or TRBV12-4 and TRBJ2-3, with 9 bases fitting TRBD2. V shed 4 bases and J 7 bases; nucleotides not matched to a gene: 9. This CDR3 has 15 residues.

The rearrangement uses TRBV7-9 and TRBJ2-1; TRBD2 aligns across 11 bases. The germline gives CDR1 SEHNR, CDR2 FQNEAQ (reference sequence). The CDR3 covers 18 residues. The trim removed 0 bases at V and 1 base at J, leaving 5 bases unmatched. This CDR3 reads CASSLAGVAGGSYNEQFF. CDR3 in DNA: TGTGCCAGCAGCTTAGCCGGGGTAGCGGGAGGGTCCTACAATGAGCAGTTCTTC.

This clonotype has at least ten counts. The V and J genes are TRBV4-1 and TRBJ2-1, with 9 bases fitting TRBD2. V was pared by 1 base and J by 8 bases, with 9 bases of the junction left unmatched. The CDR3 covers 16 residues. Germline CDR1 and CDR2: MGHRA and YSYEKL. The DNA of the CDR3 is TGCGCCAGCAGCCAAGCCAGGCTAGCGGGAACGGATGAGCAGTTCTTC. Translating it yields CASSQARLAGTDEQFF.

The chain links TRBV28 to TRBJ2-7; possible D gene TRBD1, 6 bases. Trimming took 4 bases from V and 6 from J, leaving 16 bases between them. This CDR3 has 14 residues. The germline CDR1 and CDR2 sequences are MDHEN and SYDVKM. The CDR3 sequence is CASSYPGTGSEQYF. DNA of the CDR3: TGTGCCAGCAGTTATCCCGGAACAGGGAGCGAGCAGTACTTC.

In its sample, this clonotype was seen a few times. This rearrangement joins TRBV7-9 to TRBJ2-5, with D perhaps TRBD1 (5 bases). V was clipped by 4 bases and J by 4 bases, with 16 bases between them. The CDR3 consists of 15 residues. Looked up from germline, CDR1 is SEHNR and CDR2 is FQNEAQ (reference sequence). DNA of the CDR3: TGTGCCAGCAGCTCACTACAGGCCCAAAGAGAGACCCAGTACTTC. This gives the protein CASSSLQAQRETQYF.

The rearrangement uses TRBV7-9 and TRBJ2-3; no definite D call. This CDR3 comprises 14 residues. The ends were cut back, 3 bases at V and 1 base at J, with 8 bases in the middle. Germline-derived CDR1 and CDR2 are SEHNR and FQNEAQ (reference sequence). The CDR3 coding sequence is TGTGCCAGCAGCTTTCTGTCTGGCACAGATACGCAGTATTTT. It encodes CASSFLSGTDTQYF.

Many counts were recorded for this clonotype. This chain joins TRBV29-1 and TRBJ1-5; D uncertain. The germline V gene has CDR1 SQVTM and CDR2 ANQGSEA. Trimming removed 3 bases at V and 7 bases at J, with 1 base between. There are 9 residues in the CDR3. The CDR3 loop is CSVEQPQHF. The CDR3 DNA reads TGCAGCGTTGAGCAGCCCCAGCATTTT.

This clonotype was picked up many times. The chain uses TRBV27 and TRBJ1-1; D may be TRBD1 (6 bases). The CDR3 extends over 14 amino acids. Trimming stripped 6 bases from V and 1 base from J, with 12 bases between. In germline, CDR1 is MNHEY, CDR2 SMNVEV (reference sequence). In DNA form, the CDR3 reads TGTGCCAGCAGAATAATGGGACAGAACACTGAAGCTTTCTTT. Translating gives CASRIMGQNTEAFF.

This clonotype showed up many times. The V gene is TRBV28, the J gene TRBJ2-1, with D perhaps TRBD1 (6 bases). CDR3 length: 16 amino acids. V was pared by 1 base and J by 4 bases, with 14 bases between. CDR1 and CDR2 (germline): MDHEN, SYDVKM. The CDR3 coding sequence is TGTGCCAGCAGTTTATCAGGCAGGGGCCATTACAATGAGCAGTTCTTC. This sequence encodes CASSLSGRGHYNEQFF. The full variable domain, its missing parts supplied by reference TRBV28 and TRBJ2-1, is DVKVTQSSRYLVKRTGEKVFLECVQDMDHENMFWYRQDPGLGLRLIYFSYDVKMKEKGDIPEGYSVSREKKERFSLILESASTNQTSMYLCASSLSGRGHYNEQFFGPGTRLTVL.

This clonotype was detected many times. This chain links TRBV19 with TRBJ1-5; 7 bases match TRBD1. This CDR3 is 15 amino acids long. Losses at the gene ends were 7 bases for V and 4 bases for J; bases not matched to a gene: 10. CDR1 and CDR2 from the germline V gene are LNHDA and SQIVND (reference sequence). In DNA form, the CDR3 reads TGTGCCAGTATTGGGGTAGGGGGCATAAATCAGCCCCAGCATTTT. It encodes CASIGVGGINQPQHF.

This clonotype was seen at least ten times. The gene calls are TRBV28 and TRBJ2-3; 13 positions agree with TRBD2. V dropped 3 bases and J dropped 0; count of bases not matched to a gene: 3. The CDR3 length is 17 residues. Germline assignment: CDR1 MDHEN and CDR2 SYDVKM. The CDR3 protein is CASSLGLAGSSTDTQYF. CDR3 DNA: TGTGCCAGCAGTTTGGGACTAGCGGGGTCTAGCACAGATACGCAGTATTTT.

This clonotype occurred many times. The V and J genes are TRBV12-5 and TRBJ2-1; 7 nucleotides align to TRBD1. Germline V gene sequence: CDR1 LGHNT, CDR2 FRNRAP. CDR3 size: 15 residues. J gave up 3 bases and V 5 bases, and 7 bases lay outside the gene matches. CDR3 coding DNA: TGTGCTAGTGGTCCCGGGACAGAGCTCTACAATGAGCAGTTCTTC. Its protein product is CASGPGTELYNEQFF. The whole variable domain, filled in from reference TRBV12-5 and TRBJ2-1, reads DARVTQTPRHKVTEMGQEVTMRCQPILGHNTVFWYRQTMMQGLELLAYFRNRAPLDDSGMPKDRFSAEMPDATLATLKIQPSEPRDSAVYFCASGPGTELYNEQFFGPGTRLTVL.

Ten or more counts support this clonotype. The rearrangement joins TRBV28 to TRBJ1-2; tentatively, D is TRBD1 (5 bases). CDR1 and CDR2 from the germline V gene are MDHEN and SYDVKM. This CDR3 has 14 amino acids. The V end lost 6 bases, the J end lost 2 bases, and 13 bases lay between the germline ends. Here the CDR3 reads CASSSRDRNYGYTF. The CDR3 DNA sequence: TGTGCCAGCAGCTCCCGTGACAGAAACTATGGCTACACCTTC.

The chain combines TRBV5-4 with TRBJ2-1; 10 bases align to TRBD2. The V gene end was trimmed by 4 bases and the J gene end by 4 bases; junction bases not matched to a gene: 5. CDR1 and CDR2 from the germline V gene are SGHNT and YYREEE (reference sequence). This CDR3 is 15 amino acids long. In nucleotides, the CDR3 is TGTGCCAGCAGCCGGACTAGCGGAACGTACAATGAGCAGTTCTTC. It yields the protein CASSRTSGTYNEQFF.

This clonotype was seen ten or more times. The rearrangement uses TRBV20-1 and TRBJ2-7; no reliable D call. The V and J ends lost 6 bases and 0 bases respectively, with 12 bases between them. The CDR3 contains 13 residues. Germline CDR1 DFQATT, CDR2 SNEGSKA (reference sequence). The chain's CDR3 is CSATGRPSYEQYF. The CDR3, as DNA: TGCAGTGCCACGGGCAGGCCCTCCTACGAGCAGTACTTC.

This clonotype was observed at least ten times. The rearrangement joins TRBV18 to TRBJ2-3, with 14 positions matching TRBD2. Looked up from germline, CDR1 is KGHSH and CDR2 is LQKENI. The CDR3 is made up of 16 amino acids. After removal of 5 bases from V and 3 bases from J, the junction contained 4 bases not matched to a gene. The CDR3 nucleotides are TGTGCCAGCTCAGCAGGACTAGCGGGAGGAACAGATACGCAGTATTTT. Its protein product is CASSAGLAGGTDTQYF.

This clonotype came up many times. CDR3 coding DNA: TGCAGTGCTACACGCAGGGGGCCAAATGAGCAGTTCTTC. Protein product: CSATRRGPNEQFF. The V call is TRBV20-1, the J call TRBJ2-1; 8 bases map to TRBD1. In germline, CDR1 is DFQATT, CDR2 SNEGSKA (reference sequence). This CDR3 region has 13 residues. The junction had 6 bases not matched to a gene; V was cut back by 4 bases and J by 7 bases.

As concerns this clonotype: A much larger clone lies one base from this, so it may be a read error. The rearrangement uses TRBV6-2 or TRBV6-3 and TRBJ2-7, with a weak D call TRBD2 (5 bases). This CDR3 contains 11 residues. Germline V gene lookup returns CDR1 MNHEY and CDR2 SVGEGT. V gave up 5 bases and J gave up 9 bases, with 11 bases separating them. In DNA, the CDR3 is TGTGCCAGCAGTCGGTCGAGCGGGCAGTACTTC. It encodes CASSRSSGQYF.

This clonotype was observed at least ten times. The rearrangement links TRBV29-1 to TRBJ2-1; D perhaps matches TRBD1 (5 bases). This CDR3 has 14 residues. V lost 7 bases, J lost 4 bases, and 17 bases lay in between. Germline V gene sequence: CDR1 SQVTM, CDR2 ANQGSEA. The CDR3 sequence: CSAVPGAVYNEQFF. The CDR3 DNA reads TGCAGCGCCGTGCCTGGGGCAGTTTACAATGAGCAGTTCTTC.

The table lists this clonotype with many counts. This chain joins TRBV21-1 and TRBJ2-1; the D call in the table, TRBD2, was not verified against the DNA. TRBV21-1 is classified as a pseudogene. This CDR3 is built from 21 residues. The CDR3 loop is CASSKEVGLAGEVGTYNEQFF. Here the CDR3 DNA reads TGTGCCAGCAGCAAAGAGGTAGGCCTAGCGGGAGAAGTAGGAACCTACAATGAGCAGTTCTTC.

This clonotype was detected ten times or more. J is TRBJ2-5 and V is TRBV10-3; possibly TRBD2 for D (5 bases). V lost 3 bases and J 3 bases, leaving 5 bases between the germline ends. The CDR3 totals 12 residues. Germline-derived CDR1 and CDR2 are ENHRY and SYGVKD. CDR3 sequence: CAISEAEETQYF. As DNA, the CDR3 is TGTGCCATCAGTGAAGCGGAAGAGACCCAGTACTTC.

In its sample, this clonotype was seen many times. CDR3: CASREGGNTDTQYF. The CDR3 region has the DNA TGTGCCAGCAGAGAAGGGGGAAACACAGATACGCAGTATTTT. The rearrangement uses TRBV28 and TRBJ2-3; TRBD1 might be the D (6 bases). From germline, CDR1 is MDHEN and CDR2 SYDVKM. Trimming took 6 bases from V and 2 from J, leaving 12 bases between them. This CDR3 is 14 amino acids long. Supplemented by reference TRBV28 and TRBJ2-3, the full variable domain reads DVKVTQSSRYLVKRTGEKVFLECVQDMDHENMFWYRQDPGLGLRLIYFSYDVKMKEKGDIPEGYSVSREKKERFSLILESASTNQTSMYLCASREGGNTDTQYFGPGTRLTVL.